The 16 T cell receptor beta chains listed next were all sequenced from one sample in a study of cytomegalovirus exposure and HLA in healthy donors. The PCR ran on 60 Vbeta and 13 Jbeta primers. Data came from immunoSEQ multiplex PCR; TCRdb stores just in-frame clones and leaves some out. The table records 110,000 to 150,000 clones, 75% to 85% of them present only once. Input material: PBMCs. The receptors shown here come from a woman aged 18 to 35 in good health and CMV-seropositive.

This clone was seen a handful of times. V usage is TRBV7-2 and J usage is TRBJ2-1; D is perhaps TRBD1 (6 bases). V was trimmed by 7 bases and J by 3 bases, leaving 13 bases between them. This CDR3 is built from 14 residues. The germline V gene has CDR1 SGHTA and CDR2 FQGNSA. CDR3 sequence (DNA): TGTGCCAGCACCATGGGACATGACTACAATGAGCAGTTCTTC. Its translation: CASTMGHDYNEQFF.

The table lists this clone with a few counts. This CDR3 reads CASSVPGSTEAFF. In nucleotides, the CDR3 is TGTGCCAGCAGCGTGCCAGGGTCCACTGAAGCTTTCTTT. The chain employs TRBV5-4 and TRBJ1-1; D might be TRBD1 (5 bases). The germline CDR1 and CDR2 sequences are SGHNT and YYREEE (reference sequence). The germline V and J ends were trimmed by 4 bases and 4 bases, with 11 bases remaining between them. There are 13 residues in the CDR3. The full variable domain, completed using reference TRBV5-4 and TRBJ1-1, is ETGVTQSPTHLIKTRGQQVTLRCSSQSGHNTVSWYQQALGQGPQFIFQYYREEENGRGNFPPRFSGLQFPNYSSELNVNALELDDSALYLCASSVPGSTEAFFGQGTRLTVV.

The chain links TRBV27 to TRBJ2-1; 10 nucleotides align to TRBD2. With V trimmed by 3 bases and J by 0 bases, 8 bases remained unmatched. In germline, CDR1 is MNHEY, CDR2 SMNVEV (reference sequence). The CDR3 totals 18 residues. In nucleotides, the CDR3 is TGTGCCAGCAGTTTCGCTAGCGGGGGACCGAGCTCCTACAATGAGCAGTTCTTC. Translated, it gives CASSFASGGPSSYNEQFF.

In DNA form, the CDR3 reads TGTGCCAGCAGGTCGGGGGGAAGGAGCAATCAGCCCCAGCATTTT. It yields the protein CASRSGGRSNQPQHF. The chain recombines TRBV2 with TRBJ1-5, with D perhaps TRBD1 (5 bases). The germline CDR1 and CDR2 sequences are SNHLY and FYNNEI. V lost 6 bases and J 1 base, leaving 13 bases between the germline ends. CDR3 length: 15 residues.

This chain links TRBV19 with TRBJ1-1; no clear D. CDR1 and CDR2 from the germline V gene are LNHDA and SQIVND (reference sequence). The CDR3 contains 16 residues. Trimming took off 1 base at V and 1 base at J, with 13 bases between the two ends. CDR3 nucleotides: TGTGCCAGTAGTATAGGGTTAAGAGGGCGGAACACTGAAGCTTTCTTT. It is translated as CASSIGLRGRNTEAFF.

The J gene is TRBJ1-2, the V gene TRBV9; tentatively, D is TRBD1 (5 bases). In germline, CDR1 is SGDLS, CDR2 YYNGEE. Trimming left V 2 bases short and J 2 bases short, with 10 bases between. The CDR3 totals 14 residues. CDR3 loop: CASSVQGTNYGYTF. The CDR3 DNA sequence: TGTGCCAGCAGCGTGCAGGGAACGAACTATGGCTACACCTTC.

The chain is built from TRBV9 and TRBJ2-7; TRBD1 aligns across 11 bases. CDR1 and CDR2 from the germline V gene are SGDLS and YYNGEE. The CDR3 sequence is 17 residues long. Trimming removed 4 bases from V and 4 bases from J; junction bases left unmatched: 13. The CDR3 DNA follows: TGTGCCAGCAGCCCCCGTGGGGGGACAGGGGGGGATTACGAGCAGTACTTC. Translation gives CASSPRGGTGGDYEQYF. The full variable domain, completed using reference TRBV9 and TRBJ2-7, is DSGVTQTPKHLITATGQRVTLRCSPRSGDLSVYWYQQSLDQGLQFLIQYYNGEERAKGNILERFSAQQFPDLHSELNLSSLELGDSALYFCASSPRGGTGGDYEQYFGPGTRLTVT.

This clone was detected a few times. This chain connects TRBV27 to TRBJ2-7, with TRBD1 identical over 7 bases. Unmatched junction bases numbered 7, after V lost 5 bases and J lost 0 bases. CDR1 MNHEY and CDR2 SMNVEV come from the germline V gene (reference sequence). The CDR3 loop spans 15 amino acids. The CDR3 spells CASSADRIRSYEQYF. The CDR3 nucleotides read TGTGCCAGCAGTGCGGACAGGATTCGCTCCTACGAGCAGTACTTC.

This chain uses TRBV5-1 with TRBJ1-1; a weak D match, TRBD1 (5 bases). The germline gives CDR1 SGHRS, CDR2 YFSETQ. This CDR3 is built from 16 residues. Trimming pared 3 bases from V and 3 bases from J, leaving 18 bases between. In nucleotides, the CDR3 is TGCGCCAGCAGCTCACGGGGGGTAGTGGAGGACACTGAAGCTTTCTTT. It codes for CASSSRGVVEDTEAFF.

The V gene is TRBV10-3, the J gene TRBJ1-1; possibly TRBD1 for D (6 bases). Germline values: CDR1 ENHRY, CDR2 SYGVKD. The CDR3 totals 12 residues. Trimming removed 8 bases from V and 8 bases from J, with 15 bases in between. CDR3 nucleotide sequence: TGTGCCATCTCCCCAACAGGGACGGAAGCTTTCTTT. This translates into CAISPTGTEAFF.

This clone was counted between two and nine times. The chain carries TRBV5-6 and TRBJ2-1; the match to TRBD2 covers 9 bases. Germline assignment: CDR1 SGHDT and CDR2 YYEEEE. The trim removed 6 bases at V and 2 bases at J, leaving 3 bases unmatched. The CDR3 has 14 residues. CDR3 protein: CASNLAGAYNEQFF. CDR3 bases: TGTGCCAGCAACTTAGCGGGGGCCTACAATGAGCAGTTCTTC.

The chain combines TRBV28 with TRBJ1-1, with D hard to call. This CDR3 region has 14 residues. Trimming left V 5 bases short and J 2 bases short, with 12 bases between. Germline CDR1 and CDR2: MDHEN and SYDVKM. DNA of the CDR3: TGTGCCAGCAGTCCTCCAGAGGGAAACACTGAAGCTTTCTTT. Amino acids: CASSPPEGNTEAFF. The variable domain in full, completed from reference TRBV28 and TRBJ1-1, reads DVKVTQSSRYLVKRTGEKVFLECVQDMDHENMFWYRQDPGLGLRLIYFSYDVKMKEKGDIPEGYSVSREKKERFSLILESASTNQTSMYLCASSPPEGNTEAFFGQGTRLTVV.

The chain links TRBV11-3 to TRBJ2-2; tentatively, D is TRBD1 (6 bases). This CDR3 spans 13 amino acids. V was cut by 5 bases and J by 4 bases, with 8 bases left in between. Germline V gene lookup returns CDR1 SGHNT and CDR2 YENEEA. The CDR3 protein is CASSRRGTGELFF. CDR3 sequence (DNA): TGTGCCAGCAGCCGCAGGGGCACCGGGGAGCTGTTTTTT.

The rearrangement links TRBV5-1 to TRBJ1-6; D remains unclear. Germline V gives CDR1 SGHRS, CDR2 YFSETQ. V was cut by 3 bases and J by 0 bases, with 13 bases left in between. The CDR3 consists of 17 residues. The CDR3 nucleotides are TGCGCCAGCAGCTCTGGTAGCGTAAGCTCCTATAATTCACCCCTCCACTTT. Translation: CASSSGSVSSYNSPLHF.

The V gene is TRBV5-1, the J gene TRBJ1-1; 7 nucleotides align to TRBD1. V gave up 2 bases and J gave up 5 bases; unmatched junction bases: 6. The germline V gene encodes CDR1 SGHRS and CDR2 YFSETQ. The CDR3 runs to 14 residues. This chain's CDR3 is CASSFGTATTEAFF. In DNA, the CDR3 is TGCGCCAGCAGCTTCGGGACAGCTACTACTGAAGCTTTCTTT.

J is TRBJ2-7 and V is TRBV6-5; tentatively, D is TRBD2 (6 bases). This CDR3 has 13 amino acids. Germline-derived CDR1 and CDR2 are MNHEY and SVGAGI. Trimming took 6 bases from V and 0 from J, leaving 9 bases between them. CDR3 in amino acids: CASSKRVSYEQYF. The CDR3 DNA is TGTGCCAGCAGCAAGCGGGTCTCCTACGAGCAGTACTTC.